This passage covers 3 T cell receptor beta chains from one sample sequenced in a study of CD8 T cells in Susac syndrome (dated by TCRdb to the late 2010s). The library was produced with the immunoSEQ multiplex PCR assay. RNA was extracted with the RNeasy kit and about 0.5 to 1 ug was reverse transcribed using random hexamers. TCRdb trimmed public reads at Q25 via fastp, called clones via MiXCR and kept in-frame beta chains. Here each entry gathers all rows of one CDR3 protein and keeps the most common genes and DNA. In this sample the table shows 110,000 or so distinct CDR3 sequences, about 96% of which occur a single time. 0.096% of the sample is in the top ten clones. Input material: CD4+ T cells from PBMCs. These receptors were collected from a human donor in good health.

This clonotype appeared a single time. The chain couples TRBV9 to TRBJ1-1; 7 bases match TRBD1. Germline V gives CDR1 SGDLS, CDR2 YYNGEE. The CDR3 is 15 residues long. V gave up 2 bases and J gave up 3 bases; unmatched junction bases: 7. The CDR3: CASSVGTGVDTEAFF. DNA of the CDR3: TGTGCCAGCAGCGTGGGTACAGGGGTCGACACTGAAGCTTTCTTT.

V usage is TRBV19 and J usage is TRBJ2-7; 13 nucleotides match TRBD2. The ends lost 6 bases at V and 4 bases at J; junction bases unmatched: 6. The germline V gene encodes CDR1 LNHDA and CDR2 SQIVND (reference sequence). The CDR3 runs to 15 residues. The CDR3 is CASRPGTSGTYEQYF. Here the CDR3 DNA reads TGTGCCAGTAGGCCTGGGACTAGCGGGACTTACGAGCAGTACTTC.

The chain has TRBV29-1 and TRBJ2-7, with 9 bases that match TRBD1. Unmatched junction bases numbered 2, after V lost 2 bases and J lost 0 bases. The CDR3 length is 14 residues. Germline loops: CDR1 SQVTM, CDR2 ANQGSEA. CDR3 sequence (DNA): TGCAGCGTTGAAACAGGGGGCAGCTCCTACGAGCAGTACTTC. Amino acids: CSVETGGSSYEQYF.